The clone carrying this T cell receptor beta chain was found a few times. Its matching antigen is unknown. Germline assignment: CDR1 MNHEY and CDR2 SVGAGI. Deletions cut 6 bases from V and 9 bases from J, with 24 bases between. This CDR3 is 16 amino acids long. A sample-barcoded 5' primer and a J-beta primer mix were used in a second PCR of roughly 7 to 11 cycles. Using its own MiXCR run on the 5' RACE reads, TCRdb lists one record per CDR3 protein. The sample has hundreds of thousands of distinct CDR3 sequences, about 53% seen once. This entry comes from a study of blood T cells in healthy people across ages. Across the study: Template-switching capture recovered about one barcoded beta molecule per two T cells.

The study's findings and limits: A greater number of naive CD4+ cells and higher diversity distinguished long-lived donors from aged donors. Per million T cells, TCR beta diversity dropped about linearly as age rose. Estimates of diversity drawn from one million T cells were considered underestimates.

This chain connects TRBV6-5 to TRBJ2-1, with D possibly being TRBD2 (6 bases). Sample: blood. This receptor was taken from an elderly man in good health. CDR3 bases: TGTGCCAGCAGCCAAATCAGGAGACTAGTAATCGGTGAGCAGTTCTTC. This sequence encodes CASSQIRRLVIGEQFF.